The source of this T cell receptor (beta chain) is a study of blood T cell repertoires in COVID-19. Study information: Acute and convalescent COVID-19 samples came from the United States, Italy and Spain.

Original processing notes: Estimated nucleated cell counts came from reference gene primer amplification. Sequenced by immunoSEQ multiplex PCR; TCRdb stores in-frame clones only, minus some. That table furnishes V, J and clone size, whereas the DNA furnished D and trimming. The table includes 150,000 to 200,000 clones, 89% detected once. This CDR3 region has 13 residues. Germline CDR1 SGHKS, CDR2 YYEKEE (reference sequence). Trimming took 4 bases from V and 5 from J, leaving 10 bases between them. This clonotype was sampled from a man aged 40-49 years with acute or convalescent COVID-19. The chain employs TRBV5-5 and TRBJ1-5; a possible D gene is TRBD1 (6 bases). Specimen: peripheral blood. In nucleotides, the CDR3 is TGTGCCAGCAGCGGGGACATTGATCAGCCCCAGCATTTT. As protein: CASSGDIDQPQHF.